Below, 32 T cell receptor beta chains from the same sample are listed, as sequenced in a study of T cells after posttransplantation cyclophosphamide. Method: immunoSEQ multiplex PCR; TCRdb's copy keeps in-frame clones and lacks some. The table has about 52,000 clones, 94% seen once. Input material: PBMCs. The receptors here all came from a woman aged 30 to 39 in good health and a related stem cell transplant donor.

The CDR3 spells CSDPDSYSSGNTIYF. The CDR3 nucleotides are TGCAGCGACCCGGACAGTTACTCCTCTGGAAACACCATATATTTT. The rearrangement joins TRBV29-1 to TRBJ1-3; a weak D match, TRBD1 (6 bases). The germline gives CDR1 SQVTM, CDR2 ANQGSEA. Trimming shortened V by 7 bases and J by 0 bases, and 16 bases separated the two germline ends. The CDR3 length is 15 residues.

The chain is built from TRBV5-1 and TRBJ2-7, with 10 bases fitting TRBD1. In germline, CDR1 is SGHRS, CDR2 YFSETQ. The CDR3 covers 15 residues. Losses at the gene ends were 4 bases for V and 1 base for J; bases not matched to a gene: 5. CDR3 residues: CASSAGTGVSYEQYF. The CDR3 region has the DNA TGCGCCAGCAGCGCCGGGACAGGGGTGTCCTACGAGCAGTACTTC.

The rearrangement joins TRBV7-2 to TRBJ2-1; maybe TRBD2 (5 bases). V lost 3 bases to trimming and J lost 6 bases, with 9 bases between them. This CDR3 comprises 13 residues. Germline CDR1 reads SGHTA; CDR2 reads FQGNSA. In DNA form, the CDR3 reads TGTGCCAGCAGCTTCGGGATCTCCAATGAGCAGTTCTTC. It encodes CASSFGISNEQFF.

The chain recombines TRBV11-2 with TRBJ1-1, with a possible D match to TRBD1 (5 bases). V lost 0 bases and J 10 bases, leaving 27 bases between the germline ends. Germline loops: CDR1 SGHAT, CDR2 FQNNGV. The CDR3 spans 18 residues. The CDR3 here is CASSLDGVWGETRTGAFF. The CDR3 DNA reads TGTGCCAGCAGCTTAGATGGGGTGTGGGGGGAGACCCGAACGGGAGCTTTCTTT.

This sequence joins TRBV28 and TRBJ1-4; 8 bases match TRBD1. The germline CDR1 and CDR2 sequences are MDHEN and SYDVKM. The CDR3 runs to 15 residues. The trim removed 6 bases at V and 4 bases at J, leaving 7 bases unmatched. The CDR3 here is CASSSGQGYNEKLFF. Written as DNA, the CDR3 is TGTGCCAGCAGCTCCGGACAGGGTTATAATGAAAAACTGTTTTTT.

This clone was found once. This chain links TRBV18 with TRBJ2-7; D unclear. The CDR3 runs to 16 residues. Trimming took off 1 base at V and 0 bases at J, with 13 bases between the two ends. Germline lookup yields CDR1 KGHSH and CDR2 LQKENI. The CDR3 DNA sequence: TGTGCCAGCTCACCACTAGTGGGCCCACTCTCCTACGAGCAGTACTTC. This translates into CASSPLVGPLSYEQYF.

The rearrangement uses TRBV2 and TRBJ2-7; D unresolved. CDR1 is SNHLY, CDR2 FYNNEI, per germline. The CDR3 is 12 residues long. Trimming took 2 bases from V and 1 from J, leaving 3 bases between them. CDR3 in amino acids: CASSEQSYEQYF. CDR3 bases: TGTGCCAGCAGTGAACAATCCTACGAGCAGTACTTC.

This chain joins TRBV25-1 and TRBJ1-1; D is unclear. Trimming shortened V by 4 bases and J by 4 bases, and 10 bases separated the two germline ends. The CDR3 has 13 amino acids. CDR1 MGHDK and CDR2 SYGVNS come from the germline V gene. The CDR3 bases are TGTGCCAGCAGTGCCCCGGGATTCACTGAAGCTTTCTTT. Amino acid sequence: CASSAPGFTEAFF.

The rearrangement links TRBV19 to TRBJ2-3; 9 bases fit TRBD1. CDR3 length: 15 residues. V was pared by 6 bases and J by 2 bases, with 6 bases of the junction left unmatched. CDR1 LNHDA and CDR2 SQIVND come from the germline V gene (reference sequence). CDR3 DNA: TGTGCCAGTAGACCCGGGACAGGGTTCACAGATACGCAGTATTTT. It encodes CASRPGTGFTDTQYF.

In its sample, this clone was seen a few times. The CDR3 loop reads CASSLRDTYEQYF. CDR3 in DNA: TGTGCCAGCAGCCTCAGAGACACCTACGAGCAGTACTTC. This chain links TRBV5-5 with TRBJ2-7; D is unclear. Trimming shortened V by 4 bases and J by 2 bases, and 10 bases separated the two germline ends. CDR3 length: 13 residues. Germline CDR1 SGHKS, CDR2 YYEKEE (reference sequence).

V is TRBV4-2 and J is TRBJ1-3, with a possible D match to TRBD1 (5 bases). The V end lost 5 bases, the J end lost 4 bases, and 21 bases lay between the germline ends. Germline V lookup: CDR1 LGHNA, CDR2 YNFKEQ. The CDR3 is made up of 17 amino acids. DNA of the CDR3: TGTGCCAGCAGCGTTCGTCGGGGGGGATCATTCGGAAACACCATATATTTT. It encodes CASSVRRGGSFGNTIYF.

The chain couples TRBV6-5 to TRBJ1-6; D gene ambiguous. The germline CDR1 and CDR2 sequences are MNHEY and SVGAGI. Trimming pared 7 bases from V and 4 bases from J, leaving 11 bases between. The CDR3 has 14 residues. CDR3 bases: TGTGCCAGCACCCGGGAGAATTATAATTCACCCCTCCACTTT. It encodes CASTRENYNSPLHF.

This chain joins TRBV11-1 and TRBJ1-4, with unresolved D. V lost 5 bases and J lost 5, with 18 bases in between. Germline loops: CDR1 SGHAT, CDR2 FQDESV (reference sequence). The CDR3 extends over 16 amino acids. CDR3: CASSPSAGNPNEKLFF. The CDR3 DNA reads TGTGCCAGCAGCCCCTCGGCGGGAAACCCCAATGAAAAACTGTTTTTT.

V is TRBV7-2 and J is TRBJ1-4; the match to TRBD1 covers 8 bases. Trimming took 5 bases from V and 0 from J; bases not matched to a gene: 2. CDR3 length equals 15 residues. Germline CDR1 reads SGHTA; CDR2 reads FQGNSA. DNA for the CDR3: TGTGCCAGCAGCGGACAGGGTGCAACTAATGAAAAACTGTTTTTT. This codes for CASSGQGATNEKLFF. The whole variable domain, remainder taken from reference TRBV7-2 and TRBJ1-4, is GAGVSQSPSNKVTEKGKDVELRCDPISGHTALYWYRQSLGQGLEFLIYFQGNSAPDKSGLPSDRFSAERTGGSVSTLTIQRTQQEDSAVYLCASSGQGATNEKLFFGSGTQLSVL.

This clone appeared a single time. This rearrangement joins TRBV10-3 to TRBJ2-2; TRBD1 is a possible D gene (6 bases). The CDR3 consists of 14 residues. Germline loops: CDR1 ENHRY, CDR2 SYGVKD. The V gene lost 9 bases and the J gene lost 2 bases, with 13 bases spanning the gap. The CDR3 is CAMRTDANTGELFF. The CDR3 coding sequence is TGTGCCATGAGGACAGACGCTAACACCGGGGAGCTGTTTTTT.

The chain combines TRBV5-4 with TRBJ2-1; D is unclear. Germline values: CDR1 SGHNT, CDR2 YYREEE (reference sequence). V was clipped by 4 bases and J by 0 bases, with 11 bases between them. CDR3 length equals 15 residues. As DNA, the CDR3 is TGTGCCAGCAGCACTTCTACGAGCTCCTACAATGAGCAGTTCTTC. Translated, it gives CASSTSTSSYNEQFF.

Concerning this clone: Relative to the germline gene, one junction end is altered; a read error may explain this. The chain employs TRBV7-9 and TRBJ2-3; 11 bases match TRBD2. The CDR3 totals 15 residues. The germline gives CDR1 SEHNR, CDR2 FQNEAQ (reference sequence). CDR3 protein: CASSVAGGSTDTQYF. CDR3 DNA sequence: TGTGCCAGCAGCGTAGCGGGGGGGAGCACAGATACGCAGTATTTT.

The CDR3 nucleotides read TGTGCCAGCATTCTCGACAGGGGGCGAAGCTCCTACGAGCAGTACTTC. It is translated as CASILDRGRSSYEQYF. V is TRBV2 and J is TRBJ2-7, with 10 nucleotides matching TRBD1. Trimming took 7 bases from V and 0 from J; bases not matched to a gene: 9. Germline CDR1 SNHLY, CDR2 FYNNEI. This CDR3 region has 16 residues. Filled out from reference TRBV2 and TRBJ2-7, the complete variable domain reads EPEVTQTPSHQVTQMGQEVILRCVPISNHLYFYWYRQILGQKVEFLVSFYNNEISEKSEIFDDQFSVERPDGSNFTLKIRSTKLEDSAMYFCASILDRGRSSYEQYFGPGTRLTVT.

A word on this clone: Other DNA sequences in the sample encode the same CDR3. The CDR3 here is CASSIVAGRTDTQYF. The CDR3, as DNA: TGTGCCAGTAGTATTGTGGCGGGGCGCACAGATACGCAGTATTTT. The chain is built from TRBV19 and TRBJ2-3, with D tentatively TRBD2 (6 bases). In germline, CDR1 is LNHDA, CDR2 SQIVND (reference sequence). Trimming took off 3 bases at V and 1 base at J, with 11 bases between the two ends. The CDR3 has 15 amino acids. The entire variable domain, with the rest obtained from reference TRBV19 and TRBJ2-3, is as follows: DGGITQSPKYLFRKEGQNVTLSCEQNLNHDAMYWYRQDPGQGLRLIYYSQIVNDFQKGDIAEGYSVSREKKESFPLTVTSAQKNPTAFYLCASSIVAGRTDTQYFGPGTRLTVL.

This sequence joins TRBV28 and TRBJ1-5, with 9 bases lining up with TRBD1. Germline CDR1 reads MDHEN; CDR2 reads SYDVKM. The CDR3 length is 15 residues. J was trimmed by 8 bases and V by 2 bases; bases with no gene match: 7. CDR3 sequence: CASSLVGTGSEPQHF. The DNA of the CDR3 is TGTGCCAGCAGTTTAGTCGGGACAGGGTCTGAGCCCCAGCATTTT. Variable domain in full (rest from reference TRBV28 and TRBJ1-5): DVKVTQSSRYLVKRTGEKVFLECVQDMDHENMFWYRQDPGLGLRLIYFSYDVKMKEKGDIPEGYSVSREKKERFSLILESASTNQTSMYLCASSLVGTGSEPQHFGDGTRLSIL.

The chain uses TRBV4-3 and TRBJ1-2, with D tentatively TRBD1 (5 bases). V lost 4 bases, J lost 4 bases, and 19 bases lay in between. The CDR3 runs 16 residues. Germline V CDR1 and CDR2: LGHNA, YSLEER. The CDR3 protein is CASSRGDSAGAYGYTF. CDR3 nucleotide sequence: TGCGCCAGCAGCCGGGGCGACTCGGCGGGAGCCTATGGCTACACCTTC.

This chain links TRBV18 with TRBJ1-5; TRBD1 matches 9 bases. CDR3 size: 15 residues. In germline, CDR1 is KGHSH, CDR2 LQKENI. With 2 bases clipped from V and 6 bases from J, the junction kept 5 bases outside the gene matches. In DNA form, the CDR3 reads TGTGCCAGCTCACCAAGGGACAGGGCGGCTCAGCCCCAGCATTTT. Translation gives CASSPRDRAAQPQHF.

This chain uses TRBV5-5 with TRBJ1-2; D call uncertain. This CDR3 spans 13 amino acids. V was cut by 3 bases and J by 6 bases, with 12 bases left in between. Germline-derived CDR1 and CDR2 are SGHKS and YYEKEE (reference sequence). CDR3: CASSSSLRNGYTF. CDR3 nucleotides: TGTGCCAGCAGCTCGTCACTACGGAATGGCTACACCTTC.

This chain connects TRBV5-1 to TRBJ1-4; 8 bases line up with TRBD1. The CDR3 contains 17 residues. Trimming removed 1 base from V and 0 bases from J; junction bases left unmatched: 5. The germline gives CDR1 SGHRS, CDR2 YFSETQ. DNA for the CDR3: TGCGCCAGCAGCTTGAAACAGGGGGACGCAACTAATGAAAAACTGTTTTTT. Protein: CASSLKQGDATNEKLFF.

In DNA form, the CDR3 reads TGTGCCAGCAGCTTGGGGCAGGGGGGTTACAATGAGCAGTTCTTC. This sequence encodes CASSLGQGGYNEQFF. The V and J genes are TRBV5-6 and TRBJ2-1; a weak D match, TRBD1 (7 bases). The CDR3 loop spans 15 amino acids. Between the trimmed V and J ends, which lost 0 bases and 4 bases, there was a span of 11 bases. From germline, CDR1 is SGHDT and CDR2 YYEEEE.

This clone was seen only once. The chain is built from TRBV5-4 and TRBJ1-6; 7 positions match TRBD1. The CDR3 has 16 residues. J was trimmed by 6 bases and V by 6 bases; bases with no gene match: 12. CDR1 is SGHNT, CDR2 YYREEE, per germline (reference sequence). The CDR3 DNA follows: TGTGCCAGCAACCACCGACAGGGCATCTCTAATTCACCCCTCCACTTT. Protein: CASNHRQGISNSPLHF.

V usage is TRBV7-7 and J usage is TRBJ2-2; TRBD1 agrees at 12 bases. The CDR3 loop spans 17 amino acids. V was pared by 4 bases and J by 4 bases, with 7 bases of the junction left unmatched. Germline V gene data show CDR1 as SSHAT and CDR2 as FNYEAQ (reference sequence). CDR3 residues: CASSSQPGQGATGELFF. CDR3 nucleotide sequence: TGTGCCAGCAGCTCTCAACCGGGACAGGGGGCCACCGGGGAGCTGTTTTTT.

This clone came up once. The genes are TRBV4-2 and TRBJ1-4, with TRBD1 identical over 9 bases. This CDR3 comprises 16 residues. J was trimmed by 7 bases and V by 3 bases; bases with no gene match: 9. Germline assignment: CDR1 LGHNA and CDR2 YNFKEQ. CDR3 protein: CASSQGRQGVSEKLFF. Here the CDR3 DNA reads TGTGCCAGCAGCCAGGGGAGACAGGGGGTTTCTGAAAAACTGTTTTTT.

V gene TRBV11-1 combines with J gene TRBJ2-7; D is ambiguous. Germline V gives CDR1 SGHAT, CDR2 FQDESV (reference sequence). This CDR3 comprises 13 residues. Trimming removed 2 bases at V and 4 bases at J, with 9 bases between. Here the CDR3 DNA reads TGTGCCAGCAGCTTACAACAGTCTTACGAGCAGTACTTC. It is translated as CASSLQQSYEQYF.

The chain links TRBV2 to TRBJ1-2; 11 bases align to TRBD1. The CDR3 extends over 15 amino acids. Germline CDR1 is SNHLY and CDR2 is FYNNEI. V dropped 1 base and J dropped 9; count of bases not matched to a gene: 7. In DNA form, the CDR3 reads TGTGCCAGCAGTGAAGGTGGGACAGGGGGAACAAGCTACACCTTC. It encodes CASSEGGTGGTSYTF.

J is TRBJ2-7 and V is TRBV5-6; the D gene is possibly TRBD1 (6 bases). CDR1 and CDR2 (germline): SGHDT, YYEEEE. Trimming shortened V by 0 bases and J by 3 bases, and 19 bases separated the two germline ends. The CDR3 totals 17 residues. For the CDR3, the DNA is TGTGCCAGCAGCTTGGTCATTGGGGACACCGGCGACTACGAGCAGTACTTC. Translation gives CASSLVIGDTGDYEQYF.

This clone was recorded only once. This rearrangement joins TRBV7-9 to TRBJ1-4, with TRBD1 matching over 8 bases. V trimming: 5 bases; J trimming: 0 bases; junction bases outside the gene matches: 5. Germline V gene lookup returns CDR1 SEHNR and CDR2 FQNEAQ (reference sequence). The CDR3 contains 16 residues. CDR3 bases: TGTGCCAGCAGCCCTACAGGGGGAACAACTAATGAAAAACTGTTTTTT. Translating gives CASSPTGGTTNEKLFF. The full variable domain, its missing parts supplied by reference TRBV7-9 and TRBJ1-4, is DTGVSQNPRHKITKRGQNVTFRCDPISEHNRLYWYRQTLGQGPEFLTYFQNEAQLEKSRLLSDRFSAERPKGSFSTLEIQRTEQGDSAMYLCASSPTGGTTNEKLFFGSGTQLSVL.